This TCR beta chain was documented in a study of shared clonotypes between healthy human individuals. Study conclusions and caveats: With a few donors compared, around 5.4% of naive CD4 clonotypes were shared.

With regard to this clone: Its antigen is undetermined.

The CDR3 length is 13 residues. CDR1 and CDR2 (germline): KGHSH, LQKENI. Trimming cost V 5 bases and J 6 bases, with 13 bases left between them. Produced via immunoSEQ multiplex PCR; TCRdb's table is partial and in-frame only. The sample has about 1.5 million clones; approximately 96% are singletons. Each sample came from a Caucasian adult donor living in Nashville, Tennessee. It was into CD45RA+ naive and CD45RA-negative memory subsets that the CD4+ cells were split. The sequence came from a man between 25 and 39 years old in good health. The sequenced material came from naive CD4+ T cells sorted from blood. Subset meaning: CD45RA+ positively selected. This rearrangement joins TRBV18 to TRBJ1-2; the D gene is possibly TRBD1 (5 bases). The CDR3 region has the DNA TGTGCCAGCTCAGGGCGGGGGTCGAATGGCTACACCTTC. Its translation is CASSGRGSNGYTF.